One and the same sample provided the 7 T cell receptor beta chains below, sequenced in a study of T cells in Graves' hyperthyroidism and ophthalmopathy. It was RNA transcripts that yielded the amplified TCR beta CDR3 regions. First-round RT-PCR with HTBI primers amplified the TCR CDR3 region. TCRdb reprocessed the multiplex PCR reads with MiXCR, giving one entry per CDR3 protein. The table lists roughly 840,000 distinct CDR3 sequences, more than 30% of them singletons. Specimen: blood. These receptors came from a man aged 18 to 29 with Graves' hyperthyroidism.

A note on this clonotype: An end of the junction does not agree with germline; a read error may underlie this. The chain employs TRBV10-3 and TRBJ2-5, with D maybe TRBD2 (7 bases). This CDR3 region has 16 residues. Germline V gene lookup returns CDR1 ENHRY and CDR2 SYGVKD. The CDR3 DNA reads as TGTGCCAGCAGTTACAAGCGGCGGGGGCGTCGAGAGACCCAGTACTTC. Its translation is CASSYKRRGRRETQYF.

This chain's CDR3 is CASSQADRGSEAFF. CDR3 DNA sequence: TGTGCCAGCAGCCAGGCGGACAGGGGTTCTGAAGCTTTCTTT. The chain joins TRBV7-9 to TRBJ1-1; 9 nucleotides line up with TRBD1. Germline V gene sequence: CDR1 SEHNR, CDR2 FQNEAQ (reference sequence). V shed 5 bases and J 6 bases; nucleotides not matched to a gene: 7. This CDR3 comprises 14 residues.

The CDR3 nucleotides are TGTGCCAGCAGCGCCCGGACAGGGAGGAATGAAAAACTGTTTTTT. Translated: CASSARTGRNEKLFF. This chain connects TRBV7-9 to TRBJ1-4; TRBD1 matches 8 bases. CDR1 and CDR2 from the germline V gene are SEHNR and FQNEAQ (reference sequence). With V trimmed by 5 bases and J by 5 bases, 7 bases remained unmatched. There are 15 residues in the CDR3.

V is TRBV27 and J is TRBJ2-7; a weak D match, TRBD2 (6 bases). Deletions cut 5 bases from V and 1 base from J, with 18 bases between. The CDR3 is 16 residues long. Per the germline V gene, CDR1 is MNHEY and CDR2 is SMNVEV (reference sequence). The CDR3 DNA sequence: TGTGCCAGCAGTCCTTTAACCCGCGGGGTATCCTACGAGCAGTACTTC. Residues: CASSPLTRGVSYEQYF.

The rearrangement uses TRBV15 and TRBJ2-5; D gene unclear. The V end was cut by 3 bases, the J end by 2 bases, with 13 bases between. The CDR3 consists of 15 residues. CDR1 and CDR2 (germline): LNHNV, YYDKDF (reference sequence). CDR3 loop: CATSSGFMGQETQYF. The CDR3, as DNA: TGTGCCACCAGCAGTGGGTTTATGGGACAAGAGACCCAGTACTTC.

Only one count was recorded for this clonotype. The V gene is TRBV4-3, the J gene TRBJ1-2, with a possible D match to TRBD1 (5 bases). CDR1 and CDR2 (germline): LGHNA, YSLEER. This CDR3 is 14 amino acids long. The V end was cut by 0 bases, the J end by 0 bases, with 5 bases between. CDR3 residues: CASSQEGANYGYTF. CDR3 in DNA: TGCGCCAGCAGCCAAGAAGGGGCTAACTATGGCTACACCTTC.

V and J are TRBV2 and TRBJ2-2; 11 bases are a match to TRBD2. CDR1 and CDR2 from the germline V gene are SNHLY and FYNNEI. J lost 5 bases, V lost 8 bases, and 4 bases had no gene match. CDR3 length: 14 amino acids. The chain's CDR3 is CASGGLAATGELFF. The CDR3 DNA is TGTGCCAGCGGGGGACTAGCGGCTACCGGGGAGCTGTTTTTT.